A single sample gave rise to the 11 T cell receptor beta chains below, sequenced in a study of shared clonotypes between healthy human individuals. The assay was immunoSEQ multiplex PCR, and TCRdb's table has in-frame clones only and misses some. Of about 1 million clones listed, around 74% are singletons. Sequencing was done on a sample of memory CD4+ T cells sorted from blood. Subset noted: CD45RA-negative fraction. The source of these receptors is a man in his late teens or twenties in good health.

The V gene is TRBV21-1, the J gene TRBJ2-7; the DNA was not used to check the table's D call, TRBD2. TRBV21-1 is marked as a pseudogene. The CDR3 is made up of 14 amino acids. CDR3 nucleotide sequence: TGTGCCAGCAGCAAGCGGGAGGACTCCTACGAGCAGTACTTC. Its protein product is CASSKREDSYEQYF.

The chain has TRBV28 and TRBJ2-7, with 9 positions matching TRBD1. The trim removed 8 bases at V and 2 bases at J, leaving 4 bases unmatched. This CDR3 contains 13 residues. Germline values: CDR1 MDHEN, CDR2 SYDVKM. CDR3 amino acids: CASLDRGTYEQYF. The CDR3 bases are TGTGCCAGCCTCGACAGGGGGACCTACGAGCAGTACTTC.

The chain combines TRBV9 with TRBJ2-5; 8 bases map to TRBD2. The CDR3 runs to 16 residues. Per the germline V gene, CDR1 is SGDLS and CDR2 is YYNGEE. V lost 0 bases to trimming and J lost 0 bases; unmatched junction nucleotides: 4. The CDR3 nucleotides read TGTGCCAGCAGCGTAGGAGTAGCGGGGTACCAAGAGACCCAGTACTTC. It yields the protein CASSVGVAGYQETQYF.

This chain joins TRBV7-2 and TRBJ2-1; 12 bases align to TRBD2. In germline, CDR1 is SGHTA, CDR2 FQGNSA. V shed 5 bases and J 10 bases; nucleotides not matched to a gene: 3. The CDR3 is made up of 13 amino acids. DNA of the CDR3: TGTGCCAGCAGCCAAACTAGCGGGAGGGAGCAGTTCTTC. It specifies CASSQTSGREQFF.

This clone was seen more than once but under ten times. The chain joins TRBV9 to TRBJ1-2, with D possibly being TRBD1 (5 bases). The CDR3 is 15 amino acids. Trimming took 0 bases from V and 4 from J, leaving 13 bases between them. The germline V gene encodes CDR1 SGDLS and CDR2 YYNGEE. The CDR3 is CASSVGSQGGYGYTF. In nucleotides, the CDR3 is TGTGCCAGCAGCGTAGGGAGCCAGGGAGGCTATGGCTACACCTTC.

The chain is built from TRBV6-6 and TRBJ2-2, with a weak D call TRBD2 (5 bases). CDR1 and CDR2 from the germline V gene are MNHNY and SVGAGI (reference sequence). Trimming stripped 4 bases from V and 0 bases from J, with 9 bases between. The CDR3 sequence is 15 residues long. The CDR3 region is CASSSAEANTGELFF. The CDR3 bases are TGTGCCAGCAGTTCGGCGGAGGCGAACACCGGGGAGCTGTTTTTT.

V gene TRBV15 combines with J gene TRBJ2-3; 9 bases match TRBD2. V trimming: 1 base; J trimming: 4 bases; junction bases outside the gene matches: 9. CDR3 length: 17 amino acids. Germline CDR1 is LNHNV and CDR2 is YYDKDF (reference sequence). CDR3 sequence: CATSRGGAGGAADTQYF. As DNA, the CDR3 is TGTGCCACCAGCAGAGGGGGAGCGGGAGGAGCGGCAGATACGCAGTATTTT.

This clone was recorded a few times. The V and J genes are TRBV2 and TRBJ2-2; D might be TRBD2 (6 bases). Deletions cut 4 bases from V and 1 base from J, with 7 bases between. The CDR3 loop spans 14 amino acids. Germline CDR1 is SNHLY and CDR2 is FYNNEI. In DNA, the CDR3 is TGTGCCAGCAGTGTTAGCGGGAACACCGGGGAGCTGTTTTTT. It specifies CASSVSGNTGELFF.

The J gene is TRBJ1-2, the V gene TRBV28, with D possibly being TRBD1 (6 bases). Per the germline V gene, CDR1 is MDHEN and CDR2 is SYDVKM. V shed 3 bases and J shed 8 bases, with 19 bases lying between them. The CDR3 has 15 residues. For the CDR3, the DNA is TGTGCCAGCAGTTTTGGGCAGGGGTCAATCAGGGGCTACACCTTC. It yields the protein CASSFGQGSIRGYTF.

J is TRBJ2-7 and V is TRBV6-5, with D possibly being TRBD2 (5 bases). The V end lost 6 bases, the J end lost 0 bases, and 12 bases lay between the germline ends. This CDR3 has 14 amino acids. Germline V CDR1 and CDR2: MNHEY, SVGAGI. CDR3 amino acids: CASSRTGPSYEQYF. The CDR3 DNA reads as TGTGCCAGCAGCCGGACTGGCCCCTCCTACGAGCAGTACTTC.

This rearrangement joins TRBV28 to TRBJ2-2; 7 bases agree with TRBD2. This CDR3 has 12 residues. Unmatched junction bases numbered 4, after V lost 11 bases and J lost 4 bases. Looked up from germline, CDR1 is MDHEN and CDR2 is SYDVKM. In DNA form, the CDR3 reads TGTGCCGCCCGGGGGGTCACCGGGGAGCTGTTTTTT. It yields the protein CAARGVTGELFF.